Following are 2 T cell receptor beta chains from one sample sequenced in a study of relationships among human T cell subsets. Memory T cells were selected with anti-CD45RO beads from the CD45RA-negative fraction. TCR alpha and beta CDR3s were amplified from mRNA by semiquantitative ARM-PCR. Tagged nested gene-specific primers were used first, then communal superprimers amplified exponentially. TCRdb processed the multiplex PCR reads anew with MiXCR; each CDR3 protein has one entry. The data show some 10,000 distinct CDR3 sequences, roughly 54% seen once. The sample consisted of memory T cells sorted from blood. The receptors derive from a man aged 40-50 years in good health.

The chain couples TRBV20-1 to TRBJ2-1, with 11 bases that match TRBD2. The V and J ends lost 3 bases and 5 bases, in that order; junction bases with no gene match: 9. Germline V gene data show CDR1 as DFQATT and CDR2 as SNEGSKA (reference sequence). This CDR3 contains 16 residues. CDR3 sequence (DNA): TGCAGTGCTAGGCATATGACTAGCGGGGTAAACAATGAGCAGTTCTTC. Its protein product is CSARHMTSGVNNEQFF.

V is TRBV7-8 and J is TRBJ1-3; 10 bases are a match to TRBD1. The ends lost 1 base at V and 0 bases at J; junction bases unmatched: 6. Germline CDR1 SGHVS, CDR2 FQNEAQ. This CDR3 region has 18 residues. The CDR3 DNA reads TGTGCCAGCAGCTTAGAGTGGACAGGGGGGGGCTCTGGAAACACCATATATTTT. Translated, it gives CASSLEWTGGGSGNTIYF.